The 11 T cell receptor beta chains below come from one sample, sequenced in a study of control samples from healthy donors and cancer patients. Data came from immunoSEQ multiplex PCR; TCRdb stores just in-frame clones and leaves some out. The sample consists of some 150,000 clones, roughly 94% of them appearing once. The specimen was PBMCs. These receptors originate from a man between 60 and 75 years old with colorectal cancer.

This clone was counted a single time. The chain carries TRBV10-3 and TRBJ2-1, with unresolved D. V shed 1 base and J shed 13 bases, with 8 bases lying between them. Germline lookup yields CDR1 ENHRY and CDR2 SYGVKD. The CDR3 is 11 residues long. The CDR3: CAISELAEQFF. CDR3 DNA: TGTGCCATCAGTGAGTTAGCAGAACAGTTCTTC.

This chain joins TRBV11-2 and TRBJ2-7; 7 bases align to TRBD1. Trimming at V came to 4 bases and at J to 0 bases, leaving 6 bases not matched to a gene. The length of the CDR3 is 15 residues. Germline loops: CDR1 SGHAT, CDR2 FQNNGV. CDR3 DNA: TGTGCCAGCAGCTCCTTGACAGGGACCTCCTACGAGCAGTACTTC. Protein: CASSSLTGTSYEQYF.

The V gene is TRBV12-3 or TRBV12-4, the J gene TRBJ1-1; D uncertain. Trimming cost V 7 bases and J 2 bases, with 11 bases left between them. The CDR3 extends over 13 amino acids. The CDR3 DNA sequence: TGTGCCAGCAAGCGCGCAGTAAACACTGAAGCTTTCTTT. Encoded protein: CASKRAVNTEAFF.

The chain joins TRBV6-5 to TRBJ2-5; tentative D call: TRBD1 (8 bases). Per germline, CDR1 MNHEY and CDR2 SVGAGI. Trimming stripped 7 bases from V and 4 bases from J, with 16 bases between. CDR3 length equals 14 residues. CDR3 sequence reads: CASTGQGGRETQYF. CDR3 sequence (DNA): TGTGCCAGCACTGGACAGGGCGGGAGAGAGACCCAGTACTTC.

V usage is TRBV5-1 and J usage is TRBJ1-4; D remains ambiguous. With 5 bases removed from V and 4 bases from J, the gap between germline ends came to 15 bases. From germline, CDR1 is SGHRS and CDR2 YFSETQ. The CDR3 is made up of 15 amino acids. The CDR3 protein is CASRREAVGNEKLFF. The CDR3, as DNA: TGCGCCAGCAGGCGGGAGGCAGTGGGTAATGAAAAACTGTTTTTT. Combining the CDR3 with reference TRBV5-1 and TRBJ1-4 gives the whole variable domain KAGVTQTPRYLIKTRGQQVTLSCSPISGHRSVSWYQQTPGQGLQFLFEYFSETQRNKGNFPGRFSGRQFSNSRSEMNVSTLELGDSALYLCASRREAVGNEKLFFGSGTQLSVL.

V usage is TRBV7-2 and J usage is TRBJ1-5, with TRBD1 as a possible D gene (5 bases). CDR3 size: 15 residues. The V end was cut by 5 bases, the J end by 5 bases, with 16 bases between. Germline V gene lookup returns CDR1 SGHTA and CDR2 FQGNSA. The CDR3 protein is CASSRLTDPYQPQHF. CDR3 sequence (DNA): TGTGCCAGCAGCCGCCTGACAGACCCATATCAGCCCCAGCATTTT.

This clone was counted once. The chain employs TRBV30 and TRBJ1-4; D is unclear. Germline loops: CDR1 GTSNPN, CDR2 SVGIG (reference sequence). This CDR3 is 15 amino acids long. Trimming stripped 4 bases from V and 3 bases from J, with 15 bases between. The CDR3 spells CAWTAGFGANEKLFF. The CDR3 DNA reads TGTGCCTGGACCGCAGGATTCGGGGCTAATGAAAAACTGTTTTTT.

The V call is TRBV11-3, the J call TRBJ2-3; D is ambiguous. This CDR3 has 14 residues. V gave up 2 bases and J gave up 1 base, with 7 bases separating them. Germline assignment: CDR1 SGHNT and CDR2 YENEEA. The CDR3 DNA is TGTGCCAGCAGCTTAACGGGCGGCACAGATACGCAGTATTTT. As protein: CASSLTGGTDTQYF.

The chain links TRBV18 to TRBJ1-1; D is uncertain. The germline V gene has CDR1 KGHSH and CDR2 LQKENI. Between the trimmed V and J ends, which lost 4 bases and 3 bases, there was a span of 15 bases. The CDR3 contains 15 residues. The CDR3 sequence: CASSLDPTGDTEAFF. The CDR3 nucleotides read TGTGCCAGCTCACTAGACCCCACTGGGGACACTGAAGCTTTCTTT.

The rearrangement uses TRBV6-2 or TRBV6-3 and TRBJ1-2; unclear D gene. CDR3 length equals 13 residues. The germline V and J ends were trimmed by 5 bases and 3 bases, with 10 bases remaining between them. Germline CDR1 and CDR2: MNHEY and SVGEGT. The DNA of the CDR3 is TGTGCCAGCAGTATCAATAGTGACTATGGCTACACCTTC. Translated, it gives CASSINSDYGYTF.

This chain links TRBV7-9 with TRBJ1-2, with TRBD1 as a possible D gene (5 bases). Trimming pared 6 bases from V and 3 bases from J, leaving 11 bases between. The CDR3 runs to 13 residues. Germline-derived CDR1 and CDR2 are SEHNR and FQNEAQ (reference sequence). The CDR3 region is CASSSQEYYGYTF. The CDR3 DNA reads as TGTGCCAGCAGTTCACAGGAGTACTATGGCTACACCTTC.